Following are 29 T cell receptor beta chains from one sample sequenced in a study of cytomegalovirus exposure and HLA in healthy donors. Primers included in the PCR were 60 Vbeta and 13 Jbeta primers. Assay used: immunoSEQ multiplex PCR; TCRdb lists only in-frame clones, some missing. The sample consists of around 110,000 clones, roughly 76% of them appearing once. The sequencing sample was made of PBMCs. These receptors were taken from a young man in good health and CMV-seronegative.

This chain uses TRBV19 with TRBJ2-2; D is unresolved. Germline V CDR1 and CDR2: LNHDA, SQIVND (reference sequence). The CDR3 runs to 12 residues. V was cut by 6 bases and J by 2 bases, with 4 bases left in between. The CDR3 region is CASSFNTGELFF. The CDR3 bases are TGTGCCAGTAGCTTTAACACCGGGGAGCTGTTTTTT. Complete variable domain (other parts from reference TRBV19 and TRBJ2-2): DGGITQSPKYLFRKEGQNVTLSCEQNLNHDAMYWYRQDPGQGLRLIYYSQIVNDFQKGDIAEGYSVSREKKESFPLTVTSAQKNPTAFYLCASSFNTGELFFGEGSRLTVL.

The chain carries TRBV7-2 and TRBJ2-7, with 10 bases lining up with TRBD1. V lost 6 bases to trimming and J lost 4 bases; unmatched junction nucleotides: 9. The CDR3 has 15 residues. Looked up from germline, CDR1 is SGHTA and CDR2 is FQGNSA. The CDR3 nucleotides are TGTGCCAGCAGTAAGACGTTGGACAGGGGGTACGAGCAGTACTTC. This encodes CASSKTLDRGYEQYF.

The chain recombines TRBV6-1 with TRBJ2-2, with 8 positions matching TRBD2. The CDR3 spans 15 residues. The ends lost 1 base at V and 5 bases at J; junction bases unmatched: 3. CDR1 and CDR2 from the germline V gene are MNHNS and SASEGT. The CDR3 DNA follows: TGTGCCAGCAGTGAAGGGACTAGCCCGACCGGGGAGCTGTTTTTT. Translated: CASSEGTSPTGELFF.

CDR3 sequence reads: CASSTRDRATGELFF. The DNA for the CDR3 is TGTGCCAGCAGCACCCGGGACAGGGCCACCGGGGAGCTGTTTTTT. The chain uses TRBV5-6 and TRBJ2-2; 9 nucleotides agree with TRBD1. The V segment lost 4 bases and the J segment 4 bases; nucleotides outside the gene matches: 5. The CDR3 has 15 residues. Germline CDR1 reads SGHDT; CDR2 reads YYEEEE.

CDR3 protein: CASRTTGVNEKLFF. CDR3 nucleotide sequence: TGTGCCAGCCGAACGACAGGGGTTAATGAAAAACTGTTTTTT. V and J are TRBV6-6 and TRBJ1-4; TRBD1 aligns across 8 bases. Unmatched junction bases numbered 6, after V lost 8 bases and J lost 4 bases. The germline V gene has CDR1 MNHNY and CDR2 SVGAGI (reference sequence). The CDR3 is 14 residues long.

As DNA, the CDR3 is TGTGCCAGCAGTGGAACCCCGAGGGACTACAATGAGCAGTTCTTC. Residues: CASSGTPRDYNEQFF. The V call is TRBV2, the J call TRBJ2-1, with D possibly being TRBD2 (5 bases). The CDR3 consists of 15 residues. V dropped 4 bases and J dropped 3 bases, with 13 bases sitting between them. CDR1 is SNHLY, CDR2 FYNNEI, per germline.

The rearrangement links TRBV7-9 to TRBJ2-7, with a possible D match to TRBD1 (5 bases). The V gene lost 2 bases and the J gene lost 2 bases, with 7 bases spanning the gap. CDR3 length equals 13 residues. Germline CDR1 is SEHNR and CDR2 is FQNEAQ (reference sequence). This CDR3 reads CASSLTQAYEQYF. The CDR3 DNA is TGTGCCAGCAGCTTAACACAGGCCTACGAGCAGTACTTC.

This clone was detected a few times. The chain joins TRBV14 to TRBJ2-1; 12 positions match TRBD2. J gave up 0 bases and V 0 bases, and 9 bases lay outside the gene matches. Germline CDR1 reads SGHDN; CDR2 reads FVKESK. The CDR3 is made up of 20 amino acids. The CDR3 DNA reads as TGTGCCAGCAGCCAAGACGTTTTGGCTAGCGGGGGGGCCTCCTACAATGAGCAGTTCTTC. This sequence encodes CASSQDVLASGGASYNEQFF. The variable domain in full, completed from reference TRBV14 and TRBJ2-1, reads EAGVTQFPSHSVIEKGQTVTLRCDPISGHDNLYWYRRVMGKEIKFLLHFVKESKQDESGMPNNRFLAERTGGTYSTLKVQPAELEDSGVYFCASSQDVLASGGASYNEQFFGPGTRLTVL.

The rearrangement links TRBV6-4 to TRBJ2-5, with no clear D. The CDR3 is made up of 13 amino acids. The germline V gene encodes CDR1 MRHNA and CDR2 SNTAGT. Trimming pared 4 bases from V and 2 bases from J, leaving 8 bases between. The CDR3 spells CASSANSQETQYF. CDR3 coding DNA: TGTGCCAGCAGTGCTAATTCTCAAGAGACCCAGTACTTC.

This sequence joins TRBV5-5 and TRBJ2-5; 7 nucleotides match TRBD2. Trimming removed 0 bases from V and 2 bases from J; junction bases left unmatched: 10. The CDR3 extends over 17 amino acids. Germline V gives CDR1 SGHKS, CDR2 YYEKEE (reference sequence). The chain's CDR3 is CASSLVLGLAAQETQYF. Written as DNA, the CDR3 is TGTGCCAGCAGCTTGGTTTTGGGGCTAGCGGCACAAGAGACCCAGTACTTC.

The rearrangement uses TRBV7-9 and TRBJ1-2, with 9 bases that match TRBD1. Germline CDR1 SEHNR, CDR2 FQNEAQ (reference sequence). This CDR3 comprises 13 residues. The J segment lost 7 bases and the V segment lost 5 bases, leaving 5 bases of the junction unmatched. The CDR3, as DNA: TGTGCCAGCAGCGAACAGGGGGCTGGTGGCTACACCTTC. Amino acid sequence: CASSEQGAGGYTF.

This sequence joins TRBV27 and TRBJ1-2; possibly TRBD1 for D (6 bases). Germline CDR1 and CDR2: MNHEY and SMNVEV (reference sequence). There are 11 residues in the CDR3. Trimming took off 6 bases at V and 5 bases at J, with 7 bases between the two ends. For the CDR3, the DNA is TGTGCCAGCAGGCAGGGGTATGGCTACACCTTC. Translating it yields CASRQGYGYTF.

This chain connects TRBV5-1 to TRBJ2-7; tentative D call: TRBD1 (6 bases). This CDR3 region has 14 residues. CDR1 is SGHRS, CDR2 YFSETQ, per germline. V dropped 4 bases and J dropped 4 bases, with 15 bases sitting between them. The CDR3 region is CASSTALTGYEQYF. CDR3 sequence (DNA): TGCGCCAGCAGCACCGCTCTTACAGGGTACGAGCAGTACTTC.

This chain joins TRBV6-5 and TRBJ1-4; 7 bases align to TRBD1. The germline gives CDR1 MNHEY, CDR2 SVGAGI. The CDR3 is made up of 15 amino acids. V shed 6 bases, J shed 4 bases, and the junction held 8 bases outside the gene matches. This chain's CDR3 is CASRPGQAINEKLFF. Here the CDR3 DNA reads TGTGCCAGCAGGCCCGGACAGGCGATTAATGAAAAACTGTTTTTT.

The chain employs TRBV7-2 and TRBJ2-7; possibly TRBD1 for D (5 bases). The CDR3 has 14 amino acids. The V gene's germline CDR1 is SGHTA and CDR2 FQGNSA. V lost 3 bases, J lost 3 bases, and 12 bases lay in between. The CDR3 protein is CASSFAQGDYEQYF. As DNA, the CDR3 is TGTGCCAGCAGCTTCGCCCAGGGCGACTACGAGCAGTACTTC.

This chain joins TRBV7-9 and TRBJ2-3; D is possibly TRBD1 (6 bases). Germline CDR1 reads SEHNR; CDR2 reads FQNEAQ (reference sequence). The CDR3 runs 15 residues. V shed 5 bases and J shed 3 bases, with 15 bases lying between them. CDR3 DNA sequence: TGTGCCAGCAGCATAGGAAACAGGGTGACAGATACGCAGTATTTT. Translating gives CASSIGNRVTDTQYF.

The chain recombines TRBV2 with TRBJ2-3; D remains unclear. V was pared by 1 base and J by 7 bases, with 6 bases between. Germline V CDR1 and CDR2: SNHLY, FYNNEI. This CDR3 comprises 12 residues. CDR3 residues: CASSEGANTQYF. The CDR3 bases are TGTGCCAGCAGTGAAGGGGCCAATACGCAGTATTTT.

The V call is TRBV7-9, the J call TRBJ1-4; D is ambiguous. The length of the CDR3 is 15 residues. V was clipped by 1 base and J by 4 bases, with 10 bases between them. Germline lookup yields CDR1 SEHNR and CDR2 FQNEAQ (reference sequence). CDR3 sequence reads: CASSLVEASNEKLFF. CDR3 coding DNA: TGTGCCAGCAGCTTAGTTGAGGCGAGTAATGAAAAACTGTTTTTT.

J is TRBJ1-1 and V is TRBV7-9, with D perhaps TRBD1 (5 bases). Germline V gene data show CDR1 as SEHNR and CDR2 as FQNEAQ (reference sequence). There are 13 residues in the CDR3. The V end was cut by 7 bases, the J end by 8 bases, with 17 bases between. CDR3 in amino acids: CASTETGAGEAFF. In DNA form, the CDR3 reads TGTGCCAGCACCGAAACCGGCGCAGGGGAAGCTTTCTTT.

This clone was observed once. The chain recombines TRBV5-1 with TRBJ2-5, with TRBD2 identical over 8 bases. The junction had 9 bases not matched to a gene; V was cut back by 4 bases and J by 1 base. The germline V gene has CDR1 SGHRS and CDR2 YFSETQ. The CDR3 is 16 amino acids. The chain's CDR3 is CASSRIVLAGQETQYF. In DNA form, the CDR3 reads TGCGCCAGCAGCCGAATTGTCCTAGCGGGCCAAGAGACCCAGTACTTC.

The chain carries TRBV7-2 and TRBJ1-3; TRBD1 is a possible D gene (5 bases). Trimming removed 4 bases from V and 3 bases from J, with 13 bases in between. The CDR3 is 15 residues long. Germline CDR1 is SGHTA and CDR2 is FQGNSA. CDR3 sequence reads: CASSSPGGLGNTIYF. In DNA form, the CDR3 reads TGTGCCAGCAGCTCCCCGGGGGGTCTTGGAAACACCATATATTTT.

This chain uses TRBV9 with TRBJ1-3, with TRBD1 identical over 12 bases. The CDR3 has 15 residues. CDR1 is SGDLS and CDR2 is YYNGEE in the germline V gene. The trim removed 3 bases at V and 8 bases at J, leaving 6 bases unmatched. CDR3 nucleotides: TGTGCCAGCAGCGCAACGGGACAGGGGGCAGACACCATATATTTT. Amino acids: CASSATGQGADTIYF.

The chain carries TRBV10-3 and TRBJ2-7; 7 nucleotides agree with TRBD1. The junction had 5 bases not matched to a gene; V was cut back by 4 bases and J by 2 bases. There are 14 residues in the CDR3. Germline-derived CDR1 and CDR2 are ENHRY and SYGVKD. CDR3 loop: CAISGTGVPYEQYF. In DNA form, the CDR3 reads TGTGCCATCAGTGGGACAGGAGTTCCCTACGAGCAGTACTTC.

The DNA of the CDR3 is TGTGCCAGCAGCTCACAGGGGAATTCCTACAATGAGCAGTTCTTC. The encoded protein is CASSSQGNSYNEQFF. V is TRBV2 and J is TRBJ2-1; TRBD1 matches at 7 bases. The CDR3 runs to 15 residues. CDR1 and CDR2 (germline): SNHLY, FYNNEI. With 6 bases clipped from V and 1 base from J, the junction kept 6 bases outside the gene matches.

Here the CDR3 reads CASSPEGRRTDTQYF. The CDR3 DNA is TGTGCCAGCTCACCCGAGGGTCGACGGACAGATACGCAGTATTTT. The V gene is TRBV18, the J gene TRBJ2-3; D possibly corresponds to TRBD2 (5 bases). With 3 bases removed from V and 3 bases from J, the gap between germline ends came to 13 bases. The germline V gene encodes CDR1 KGHSH and CDR2 LQKENI. The CDR3 loop spans 15 amino acids.

This chain uses TRBV9 with TRBJ2-1; 10 nucleotides align to TRBD2. Germline CDR1 reads SGDLS; CDR2 reads YYNGEE. The CDR3 consists of 13 residues. J gave up 9 bases and V 2 bases, and 2 bases lay outside the gene matches. CDR3 in amino acids: CASSVSSGGEQFF. The CDR3 nucleotides are TGTGCCAGCAGCGTCTCTAGCGGGGGTGAGCAGTTCTTC.

This sequence joins TRBV6-1 and TRBJ2-2; a possible D gene is TRBD1 (6 bases). The ends were cut back, 5 bases at V and 0 bases at J, with 13 bases in the middle. The germline gives CDR1 MNHNS, CDR2 SASEGT. The CDR3 contains 16 residues. CDR3 DNA sequence: TGTGCCAGCAGTCAAGTGACAGGCGCGAACACCGGGGAGCTGTTTTTT. Residues: CASSQVTGANTGELFF.

This rearrangement joins TRBV19 to TRBJ2-4; tentative D call: TRBD2 (5 bases). Looked up from germline, CDR1 is LNHDA and CDR2 is SQIVND (reference sequence). Trimming cost V 3 bases and J 8 bases, with 11 bases left between them. There are 13 residues in the CDR3. In nucleotides, the CDR3 is TGTGCCAGTAGTATGGACCAAGCGGACATTCAGTACTTC. Its translation is CASSMDQADIQYF.

This clone was counted a few times. This sample includes further DNA sequences coding for the same CDR3. The V call is TRBV5-1, the J call TRBJ2-3; possible D gene TRBD1, 6 bases. Trimming cost V 3 bases and J 4 bases, with 12 bases left between them. Germline V CDR1 and CDR2: SGHRS, YFSETQ. CDR3 length: 14 amino acids. The CDR3 loop reads CASSWNTGSDTQYF. CDR3 coding DNA: TGCGCCAGCAGCTGGAACACAGGGTCAGATACGCAGTATTTT.